A selection of T cell receptor beta chains follows, all from one sample in a study of T-cell memory formation after mild COVID-19. TCRdb processed the 5' RACE reads anew with MiXCR; each CDR3 protein has one entry. The sample lists 150,000 to 200,000 distinct CDR3 sequences; around 15% were seen once. The sequenced sample consisted of PBMCs or a T cell subset sorted from them (not recorded which). All receptors derive from an adult woman who had mild COVID-19 (a few samples of this study predate the infection). Cell type and time point are not known. Each CDR3 is given with its conserved first and last residue. Fields, in order: V gene, J gene, clone size, CDR3 protein. Clone size is shown for a subset of rows, as once, few, many or a class of expanded clone.

v_gene: TRBV7-6
j_gene: TRBJ2-1
abundance: few
CDR3aa: CASSLDGLAGGGEQFF

v_gene: TRBV5-6
j_gene: TRBJ2-1
abundance: .
CDR3aa: CASSRSLNNEQFF

v_gene: TRBV10-3
j_gene: TRBJ1-6
abundance: .
CDR3aa: CAISGSGGSYNSPLHF

v_gene: TRBV10-2
j_gene: TRBJ2-1
abundance: .
CDR3aa: CASTGLAGRNEQFF

v_gene: TRBV7-9
j_gene: TRBJ2-7
abundance: few
CDR3aa: CASSFNRDSYEQYF

v_gene: TRBV7-7
j_gene: TRBJ2-1
abundance: many
CDR3aa: CASSSDSYNEQFF

v_gene: TRBV18
j_gene: TRBJ2-1
abundance: few
CDR3aa: CASSPPGGPLYGEQFF

v_gene: TRBV24-1
j_gene: TRBJ2-1
abundance: few
CDR3aa: CATSDPTVTSGRGNEQFF

v_gene: TRBV2
j_gene: TRBJ2-1
abundance: few
CDR3aa: CASKLELGNEQFF

v_gene: TRBV12-3/TRBV12-4
j_gene: TRBJ2-7
abundance: few
CDR3aa: CASSSQGPYEQYF

v_gene: TRBV2
j_gene: TRBJ2-1
abundance: few
CDR3aa: CASSETRGSRNEQFF

v_gene: TRBV7-9
j_gene: TRBJ2-3
abundance: few
CDR3aa: CASSLTSGSDTQYF

v_gene: TRBV7-9
j_gene: TRBJ1-2
abundance: few
CDR3aa: CASSTGINGYTF

v_gene: TRBV5-1
j_gene: TRBJ1-2
abundance: few
CDR3aa: CASSGDSSNYGYTF

v_gene: TRBV9
j_gene: TRBJ2-7
abundance: few
CDR3aa: CASSESYYEQYF

v_gene: TRBV11-1
j_gene: TRBJ2-5
abundance: few
CDR3aa: CASSVTQGLLETQYF

v_gene: TRBV19
j_gene: TRBJ2-7
abundance: few
CDR3aa: CASSEMSASLYEQYF

v_gene: TRBV6-4
j_gene: TRBJ2-7
abundance: few
CDR3aa: CASTHKQGRPSYEQYF

v_gene: TRBV5-4
j_gene: TRBJ2-5
abundance: .
CDR3aa: CASSLVGLVRSQYF

v_gene: TRBV5-1
j_gene: TRBJ2-3
abundance: few
CDR3aa: CASSFGGKTSTDTQYF

v_gene: TRBV24-1
j_gene: TRBJ1-5
abundance: .
CDR3aa: CATISDRACTNQPQHF

v_gene: TRBV2
j_gene: TRBJ2-5
abundance: .
CDR3aa: CASSGQETQYF

v_gene: TRBV29-1
j_gene: TRBJ2-5
abundance: .
CDR3aa: CSVEGGGPTEEDF

v_gene: TRBV6-5
j_gene: TRBJ1-1
abundance: .
CDR3aa: CASSYSWGLGTEAFF

v_gene: TRBV11-2
j_gene: TRBJ2-5
abundance: many
CDR3aa: CASRDNKWKETQYF

v_gene: TRBV12-3/TRBV12-4
j_gene: TRBJ2-7
abundance: few
CDR3aa: CASSPRQGPGEQYF

v_gene: TRBV4-3
j_gene: TRBJ1-5
abundance: .
CDR3aa: CASSQDLGGDGYQPQHF

v_gene: TRBV5-1
j_gene: TRBJ1-3
abundance: few
CDR3aa: CASSLAHPGQPSGNTIYF

v_gene: TRBV6-2/TRBV6-3
j_gene: TRBJ2-5
abundance: few
CDR3aa: CASSGFQETQYF

v_gene: TRBV18
j_gene: TRBJ1-2
abundance: .
CDR3aa: CASSPQGQGEGYTF

v_gene: TRBV12-3/TRBV12-4
j_gene: TRBJ2-7
abundance: .
CDR3aa: CASRLSGAHSYEQYF

v_gene: TRBV3-1
j_gene: TRBJ2-5
abundance: many
CDR3aa: CASSRDQETQYF

v_gene: TRBV7-9
j_gene: TRBJ2-4
abundance: few
CDR3aa: CASSLVKGAVPHKNIQYF

v_gene: TRBV6-1
j_gene: TRBJ2-3
abundance: .
CDR3aa: CASSELTPAGWDTQYF

v_gene: TRBV6-1
j_gene: TRBJ2-7
abundance: .
CDR3aa: CASSEFTGDWEQYF

v_gene: TRBV4-3
j_gene: TRBJ2-7
abundance: .
CDR3aa: CDSSPLWRTSGYEQYF

v_gene: TRBV6-6
j_gene: TRBJ2-7
abundance: many
CDR3aa: CASSRGGGSSHSYEQYF

v_gene: TRBV6-5
j_gene: TRBJ2-5
abundance: .
CDR3aa: CASSTRFSRQETQYF

v_gene: TRBV4-2
j_gene: TRBJ2-3
abundance: many
CDR3aa: CASSPGTGDTDTQYF

v_gene: TRBV27
j_gene: TRBJ1-6
abundance: .
CDR3aa: CASYDPSSYNSPLHF

v_gene: TRBV6-4
j_gene: TRBJ2-1
abundance: many
CDR3aa: CASSDSLAGSNEQFF

v_gene: TRBV3-1
j_gene: TRBJ1-5
abundance: .
CDR3aa: CASSQDQNSNQPQHF

v_gene: TRBV7-2
j_gene: TRBJ2-7
abundance: .
CDR3aa: CASSFSGGGGEQYF

v_gene: TRBV11-1
j_gene: TRBJ1-6
abundance: .
CDR3aa: CASSLASYNSPLHF

v_gene: TRBV20-1
j_gene: TRBJ2-7
abundance: many
CDR3aa: CSAEDWTGSYEQYF

v_gene: TRBV27
j_gene: TRBJ1-2
abundance: .
CDR3aa: CASSRHNIGQGLYGYTF

v_gene: TRBV24-1
j_gene: TRBJ2-1
abundance: few
CDR3aa: CATSDPLRLAGGEQFF

v_gene: TRBV4-1
j_gene: TRBJ2-6
abundance: few
CDR3aa: CASSQITGANVLTF

v_gene: TRBV20-1
j_gene: TRBJ2-4
abundance: .
CDR3aa: CSARSVSGAKNIQYF

v_gene: TRBV12-3/TRBV12-4
j_gene: TRBJ2-3
abundance: .
CDR3aa: CASSFSHTDTQYF

v_gene: TRBV3-1
j_gene: TRBJ2-6
abundance: .
CDR3aa: CASSPTFSGANVLTF

v_gene: TRBV4-2
j_gene: TRBJ2-7
abundance: .
CDR3aa: CASSSRRVPSYEQYF